This T cell receptor (beta chain) was retrieved from a study of blood T cell repertoires in COVID-19. The method was immunoSEQ multiplex PCR; TCRdb's version includes in-frame clones alone and lacks a portion of them. The sample lists a few hundred thousand clones, about nine tenths occurring once. Trimming removed 6 bases from V and 4 bases from J, with 10 bases in between. Germline CDR1 WSHSY, CDR2 SAAADI. The CDR3 is 13 amino acids. The chain couples TRBV10-2 to TRBJ2-1; D might be TRBD1 (5 bases). The source is a man younger than 45 who had recovered from COVID-19. The sample consisted of peripheral blood. The CDR3: CASRLTDYNEQFF. CDR3 sequence (DNA): TGCGCCAGCAGGCTGACAGATTACAATGAGCAGTTCTTC.